This T cell receptor beta chain was captured by sequencing in a study of CD8 T cells in Susac syndrome. Study summary: At blood draw, Susac syndrome patients were therapy-naive, on corticosteroids, or on intravenous immunoglobulin alone.

The table lists this clonotype with a count of one. The antigen is undetermined. With random hexamers, reverse transcription was performed on roughly 0.5 to 1 ug of RNA. Amplification of TCR beta CDR3 spanned 54 Vbeta and 13 Jbeta via immunoSEQ multiplex PCR. In TCRdb, the immunoSEQ multiplex PCR reads were re-called with MiXCR into one record per CDR3 protein. This table holds under 200,000 distinct CDR3 sequences, around 90% found once. Study findings and constraints: There was no clonal expansion in the CD4+ T cell repertoires of Susac syndrome.

The receptor was derived from a human donor with Susac syndrome. The sequencing sample was made of CD4+ T cells from PBMCs.

CDR3 in DNA: TGTGCCAGCAGTTTAATTGGGGCGCAATGCACCTTC. Translating it yields CASSLIGAQCTF. The chain links TRBV12-3 or TRBV12-4 to TRBJ1-2; weak D call: TRBD1 (5 bases). This CDR3 is 12 amino acids long. V was pared by 2 bases and J by 13 bases, with 14 bases between.